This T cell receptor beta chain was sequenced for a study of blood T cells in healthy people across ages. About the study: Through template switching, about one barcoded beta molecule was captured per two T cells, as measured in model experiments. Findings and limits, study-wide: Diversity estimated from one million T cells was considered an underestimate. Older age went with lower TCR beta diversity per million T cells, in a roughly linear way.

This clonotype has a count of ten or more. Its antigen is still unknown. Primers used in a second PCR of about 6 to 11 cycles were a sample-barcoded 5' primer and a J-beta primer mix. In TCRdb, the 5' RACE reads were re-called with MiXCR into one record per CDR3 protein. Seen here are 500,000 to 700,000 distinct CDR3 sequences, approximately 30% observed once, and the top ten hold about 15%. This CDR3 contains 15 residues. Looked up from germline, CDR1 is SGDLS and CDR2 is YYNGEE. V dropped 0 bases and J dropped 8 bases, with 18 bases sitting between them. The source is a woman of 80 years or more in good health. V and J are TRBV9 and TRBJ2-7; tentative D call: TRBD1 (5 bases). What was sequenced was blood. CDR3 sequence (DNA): TGTGCCAGCAGCGTAGCTCTGGATGCAGGGTCCAAGCAGTACTTC. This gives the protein CASSVALDAGSKQYF.